These 3 T cell receptor beta chains originate from one sample sequenced in a study of T cell therapy after organ transplantation. Time point specified: 4-8 weeks after completion of therapy. These TCRs are of unknown antigen specificity. TCRdb keeps only in-frame clones here, not all; method: immunoSEQ multiplex PCR. The table includes 20,000 or so clones, around 81% detected once. The specimen was CD8+ T cells from blood, collected after autologous CMV-specific T cell therapy. These receptors were taken from a human patient who had received a solid organ transplant and had CMV disease. Some T cells may be supplied by the graft donor.

This rearrangement joins TRBV6-5 to TRBJ2-3; a weak D match, TRBD1 (6 bases). CDR1 is MNHEY, CDR2 SVGAGI, per germline. V dropped 5 bases and J dropped 9 bases, with 18 bases sitting between them. The CDR3 length is 14 residues. CDR3 bases: TGTGCCAGCAGTCCCCGACAGGTGGGGGAAACGCAGTATTTT. Translated, it gives CASSPRQVGETQYF.

The chain carries TRBV11-2 and TRBJ2-1; D is ambiguous. Germline lookup yields CDR1 SGHAT and CDR2 FQNNGV. This CDR3 spans 12 amino acids. Between the trimmed V and J ends, which lost 2 bases and 11 bases, there was a span of 10 bases. CDR3 DNA sequence: TGTGCCAGCAGCTTATCGGAATTCAAGCAGTTCTTC. Protein: CASSLSEFKQFF. Drawing the rest from reference TRBV11-2 and TRBJ2-1, the complete variable domain is EAGVAQSPRYKIIEKRQSVAFWCNPISGHATLYWYQQILGQGPKLLIQFQNNGVVDDSQLPKDRFSAERLKGVDSTLKIQPAKLEDSAVYLCASSLSEFKQFFGPGTRLTVL.

This sequence joins TRBV18 and TRBJ2-7; unclear D gene. Germline V gene sequence: CDR1 KGHSH, CDR2 LQKENI. This CDR3 region has 14 residues. The ends were cut back, 8 bases at V and 3 bases at J, with 17 bases in the middle. In DNA form, the CDR3 reads TGTGCCAGCACCGGGCCGCCCCTATTCTACGAGCAGTACTTC. It encodes CASTGPPLFYEQYF.